The 24 T cell receptor beta chains below all came from one sample that was sequenced in a study of blood T cell repertoires in COVID-19. Method: immunoSEQ multiplex PCR; TCRdb's copy keeps in-frame clones and lacks some. This repertoire shows 150,000 to 200,000 clones, 90% to 95% found once; its top ten account for approximately 4.6%. Specimen: peripheral blood. The receptor source for this set is a woman aged 45 to 65 with acute or convalescent COVID-19.

Here the CDR3 reads CSASQGASYEQYF. CDR3 nucleotides: TGCAGTGCTAGTCAGGGGGCGTCCTACGAGCAGTACTTC. This rearrangement joins TRBV20-1 to TRBJ2-7, with TRBD1 matching 8 bases. The CDR3 length is 13 residues. The junction had 2 bases not matched to a gene; V was cut back by 3 bases and J by 1 base. CDR1 is DFQATT and CDR2 is SNEGSKA in the germline V gene (reference sequence).

The rearrangement links TRBV10-1 to TRBJ1-2; D gene ambiguous. CDR1 and CDR2 (germline): WNHNN, SYGVQD (reference sequence). The CDR3 extends over 11 amino acids. V was pared by 3 bases and J by 8 bases, with 7 bases between. The CDR3 protein is CASSDTVGYTF. DNA for the CDR3: TGCGCCAGCAGTGATACAGTAGGCTACACCTTC.

The chain joins TRBV30 to TRBJ2-5; D might be TRBD2 (5 bases). The germline gives CDR1 GTSNPN, CDR2 SVGIG (reference sequence). Trimming cost V 4 bases and J 2 bases, with 14 bases left between them. The CDR3 length is 14 residues. This CDR3 reads CAWNTGAAQETQYF. The CDR3, as DNA: TGTGCCTGGAATACTGGAGCGGCACAAGAGACCCAGTACTTC.

The chain uses TRBV2 and TRBJ1-1; TRBD1 aligns across 8 bases. Germline V gene sequence: CDR1 SNHLY, CDR2 FYNNEI. V trimming: 6 bases; J trimming: 4 bases; junction bases outside the gene matches: 4. The CDR3 totals 13 residues. CDR3 coding DNA: TGTGCCAGCAGCGCAGACAGGGGCACTGAAGCTTTCTTT. Encoded protein: CASSADRGTEAFF.

This chain connects TRBV18 to TRBJ2-1; 7 nucleotides align to TRBD1. Trimming removed 4 bases from V and 0 bases from J; junction bases left unmatched: 9. CDR1 KGHSH and CDR2 LQKENI come from the germline V gene. The CDR3 length is 17 residues. CDR3 sequence: CASSLSRGMSSYNEQFF. The DNA of the CDR3 is TGTGCCAGCTCACTTTCCAGGGGGATGAGCTCCTACAATGAGCAGTTCTTC.

The chain links TRBV27 to TRBJ2-6, with a weak D call TRBD1 (5 bases). CDR1 and CDR2 from the germline V gene are MNHEY and SMNVEV (reference sequence). The CDR3 has 14 amino acids. V lost 5 bases to trimming and J lost 1 base, with 6 bases between them. CDR3 loop: CASSRGSGANVLTF. In DNA, the CDR3 is TGTGCCAGCAGTAGGGGTTCTGGGGCCAACGTCCTGACTTTC.

The V and J genes are TRBV6-5 and TRBJ1-1; the D is unclear. Trimming cost V 7 bases and J 3 bases, with 9 bases left between them. CDR3 length: 12 amino acids. Germline CDR1 MNHEY, CDR2 SVGAGI. In DNA, the CDR3 is TGTGCCAGCAATTCGGCGGACACTGAAGCTTTCTTT. Amino acids: CASNSADTEAFF.

The V call is TRBV28, the J call TRBJ1-2; D uncertain. Between the trimmed V and J ends, which lost 10 bases and 1 base, there was a span of 19 bases. CDR1 and CDR2 from the germline V gene are MDHEN and SYDVKM. The CDR3 sequence is 15 residues long. The CDR3 nucleotides read TGTGCCATTCTGCCCGTTGGAGGGAATAACTATGGCTACACCTTC. This gives the protein CAILPVGGNNYGYTF.

The chain has TRBV3-1 (or the pseudogene TRBV3-2) and TRBJ1-1, with TRBD1 matching over 7 bases. CDR3 length: 13 residues. The germline V gene encodes CDR1 LGHDT and CDR2 YNNKEL (reference sequence). V lost 0 bases to trimming and J lost 6 bases; unmatched junction nucleotides: 1. CDR3 DNA sequence: TGTGCCAGCAGCCAAGAAAGGGGGCCTGAAGCTTTCTTT. Translating gives CASSQERGPEAFF.

This chain uses TRBV9 with TRBJ1-2, with a tentative D call TRBD1 (5 bases). The V gene lost 2 bases and the J gene lost 1 base, with 12 bases spanning the gap. Germline V gives CDR1 SGDLS, CDR2 YYNGEE. The CDR3 loop spans 15 amino acids. This chain's CDR3 is CASSVDPDSNYGYTF. CDR3 DNA: TGTGCCAGCAGCGTCGATCCCGACAGTAACTATGGCTACACCTTC.

This clone was recorded only once. The V and J genes are TRBV11-2 and TRBJ2-3; 7 bases align to TRBD2. CDR1 and CDR2 (germline): SGHAT, FQNNGV. The V and J ends lost 5 bases and 6 bases, in that order; junction bases with no gene match: 14. The CDR3 totals 16 residues. The CDR3: CASSNHRDYPSDTQYF. As DNA, the CDR3 is TGTGCCAGCAGCAACCATCGGGACTATCCCTCCGATACGCAGTATTTT.

CDR3 in amino acids: CASSVGTSGPYNEQFF. The CDR3 region has the DNA TGCGCCAGCAGTGTAGGGACTAGCGGTCCCTACAATGAGCAGTTCTTC. V is TRBV10-1 and J is TRBJ2-1; 11 bases agree with TRBD2. CDR1 is WNHNN, CDR2 SYGVQD, per germline (reference sequence). The V segment lost 4 bases and the J segment 2 bases; nucleotides outside the gene matches: 4. CDR3 length: 16 residues.

The chain links TRBV21-1 to TRBJ2-2; the table calls TRBD1, which could not be checked here. TRBV21-1 is recorded as a pseudogene. This CDR3 has 16 residues. The CDR3 DNA reads TGTGCCAGCAGCAAAGGGCGCAGGGCTGGCACCGGGGAGCTGTTTTTT. This translates into CASSKGRRAGTGELFF.

V is TRBV11-1 and J is TRBJ2-3; possibly TRBD2 for D (6 bases). The ends were cut back, 4 bases at V and 5 bases at J, with 10 bases in the middle. In germline, CDR1 is SGHAT, CDR2 FQDESV (reference sequence). CDR3 length: 13 residues. The CDR3 reads CASSSMEGDTQYF. CDR3 sequence (DNA): TGTGCCAGCAGCTCGATGGAGGGAGATACGCAGTATTTT.

The J gene is TRBJ1-2, the V gene TRBV28, with D perhaps matching TRBD1 (5 bases). The germline V and J ends were trimmed by 7 bases and 3 bases, with 12 bases remaining between them. This CDR3 region has 13 residues. CDR1 is MDHEN and CDR2 is SYDVKM in the germline V gene. The CDR3 DNA follows: TGTGCCAGCATAAAGGGGTTTGACTATGGCTACACCTTC. Residues: CASIKGFDYGYTF.

The V call is TRBV10-3, the J call TRBJ2-7; D possibly corresponds to TRBD1 (6 bases). CDR1 and CDR2 (germline): ENHRY, SYGVKD. V was trimmed by 9 bases and J by 3 bases, leaving 12 bases between them. The length of the CDR3 is 12 residues. Here the CDR3 reads CAMRDTFYEQYF. CDR3 nucleotides: TGTGCCATGAGGGACACTTTCTACGAGCAGTACTTC.

The chain recombines TRBV12-3 or TRBV12-4 with TRBJ1-2; possibly TRBD1 for D (5 bases). This CDR3 spans 12 amino acids. The V end lost 7 bases, the J end lost 5 bases, and 11 bases lay between the germline ends. The CDR3 nucleotides are TGTGCCAGCACTGACAGCCTATATGGCTACACCTTC. Translation gives CASTDSLYGYTF.

J is TRBJ1-4 and V is TRBV5-4, with TRBD1 as a possible D gene (6 bases). V was trimmed by 5 bases and J by 7 bases, leaving 15 bases between them. The V gene's germline CDR1 is SGHNT and CDR2 YYREEE (reference sequence). The CDR3 consists of 14 residues. Here the CDR3 DNA reads TGTGCCAGCAGTCTAGGGGGTTCGGGTGAAAAACTGTTTTTT. Its translation is CASSLGGSGEKLFF.

This chain connects TRBV30 to TRBJ1-6, with TRBD1 identical over 7 bases. Per the germline V gene, CDR1 is GTSNPN and CDR2 is SVGIG (reference sequence). With V trimmed by 4 bases and J by 7 bases, 7 bases remained unmatched. The CDR3 is 14 residues long. Here the CDR3 reads CAWKGDRENSPLHF. DNA for the CDR3: TGTGCCTGGAAGGGGGACAGAGAGAATTCACCCCTCCACTTT.

In its sample, this clone was seen a few times. This CDR3 reads CAWSGRGGVSNQPQHF. The DNA of the CDR3 is TGTGCCTGGAGTGGCCGTGGGGGGGTAAGCAATCAGCCCCAGCATTTT. The V and J genes are TRBV30 and TRBJ1-5; possible D gene TRBD1, 5 bases. V was pared by 1 base and J by 1 base, with 14 bases between. From germline, CDR1 is GTSNPN and CDR2 SVGIG (reference sequence). The CDR3 contains 16 residues.

The chain couples TRBV7-9 to TRBJ1-5; D is uncertain. The V end was cut by 6 bases, the J end by 1 base, with 7 bases between. The germline CDR1 and CDR2 sequences are SEHNR and FQNEAQ (reference sequence). CDR3 length: 13 residues. CDR3 coding DNA: TGTGCCAGCAGGAACGGGAGCAATCAGCCCCAGCATTTT. This gives the protein CASRNGSNQPQHF.

The chain employs TRBV6-6 and TRBJ1-2; tentatively, D is TRBD1 (6 bases). The CDR3 covers 11 residues. The V and J ends lost 4 bases and 7 bases respectively, with 7 bases between them. The V gene's germline CDR1 is MNHNY and CDR2 SVGAGI (reference sequence). The CDR3 here is CASSWDIGYTF. The CDR3 bases are TGTGCCAGCAGTTGGGACATTGGCTACACCTTC.

The chain combines TRBV4-1 with TRBJ1-3, with D possibly being TRBD1 (5 bases). V was clipped by 3 bases and J by 4 bases, with 10 bases between them. The CDR3 extends over 14 amino acids. Germline loops: CDR1 MGHRA, CDR2 YSYEKL. CDR3 nucleotide sequence: TGCGCCAGCAGCCATACAGGTCCCGGAAACACCATATATTTT. Protein sequence: CASSHTGPGNTIYF.

The chain joins TRBV30 to TRBJ2-5; no clear D. Germline lookup yields CDR1 GTSNPN and CDR2 SVGIG (reference sequence). V was pared by 1 base and J by 5 bases, with 11 bases between. This CDR3 contains 13 residues. CDR3 protein: CAWSGQVGETQYF. Written as DNA, the CDR3 is TGTGCCTGGAGTGGACAAGTTGGGGAGACCCAGTACTTC.